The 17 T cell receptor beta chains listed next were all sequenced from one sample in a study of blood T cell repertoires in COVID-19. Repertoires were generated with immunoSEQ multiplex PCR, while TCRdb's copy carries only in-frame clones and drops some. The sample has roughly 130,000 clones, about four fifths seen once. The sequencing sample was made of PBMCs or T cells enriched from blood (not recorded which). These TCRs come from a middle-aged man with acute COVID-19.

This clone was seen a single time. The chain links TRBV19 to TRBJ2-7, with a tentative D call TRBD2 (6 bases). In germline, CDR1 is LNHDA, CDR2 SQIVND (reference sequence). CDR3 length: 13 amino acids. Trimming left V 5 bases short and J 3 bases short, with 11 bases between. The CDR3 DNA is TGTGCCAGTAGTGACGGAGGGATCTACGAGCAGTACTTC. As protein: CASSDGGIYEQYF. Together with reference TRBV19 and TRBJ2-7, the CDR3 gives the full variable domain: DGGITQSPKYLFRKEGQNVTLSCEQNLNHDAMYWYRQDPGQGLRLIYYSQIVNDFQKGDIAEGYSVSREKKESFPLTVTSAQKNPTAFYLCASSDGGIYEQYFGPGTRLTVT.

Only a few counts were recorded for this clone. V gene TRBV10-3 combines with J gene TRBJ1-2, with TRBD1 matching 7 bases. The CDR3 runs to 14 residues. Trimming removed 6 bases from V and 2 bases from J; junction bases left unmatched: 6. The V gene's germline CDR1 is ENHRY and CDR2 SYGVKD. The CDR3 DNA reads TGTGCCATCAGACGGGACAGATCCAACTATGGCTACACCTTC. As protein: CAIRRDRSNYGYTF.

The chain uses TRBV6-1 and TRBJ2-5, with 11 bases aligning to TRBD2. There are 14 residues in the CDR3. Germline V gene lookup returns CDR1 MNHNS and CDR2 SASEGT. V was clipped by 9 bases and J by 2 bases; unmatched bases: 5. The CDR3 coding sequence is TGTGCCAGTACTAGCGGGGGCCTACAAGAGACCCAGTACTTC. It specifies CASTSGGLQETQYF.

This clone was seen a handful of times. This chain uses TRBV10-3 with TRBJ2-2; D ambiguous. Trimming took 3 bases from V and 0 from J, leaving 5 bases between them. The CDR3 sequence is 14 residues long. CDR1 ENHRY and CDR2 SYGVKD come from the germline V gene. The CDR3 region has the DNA TGTGCCATCAGTGATTACACGAACACCGGGGAGCTGTTTTTT. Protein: CAISDYTNTGELFF.

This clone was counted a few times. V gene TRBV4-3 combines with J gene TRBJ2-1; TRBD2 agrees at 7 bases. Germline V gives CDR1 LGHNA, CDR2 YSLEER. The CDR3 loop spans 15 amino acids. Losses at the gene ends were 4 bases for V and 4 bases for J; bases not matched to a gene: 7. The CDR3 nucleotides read TGCGCCAGCAGCCCCCGGTGGGGAGGGTACAATGAGCAGTTCTTC. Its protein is CASSPRWGGYNEQFF.

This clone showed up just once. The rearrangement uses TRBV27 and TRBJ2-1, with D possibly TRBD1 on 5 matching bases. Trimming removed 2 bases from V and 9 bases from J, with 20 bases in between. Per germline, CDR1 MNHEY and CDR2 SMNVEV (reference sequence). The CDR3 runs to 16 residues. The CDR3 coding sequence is TGTGCCAGCAGTTTACGCGGCCTAAGGGGTCCTACTGAGCAGTTCTTC. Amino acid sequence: CASSLRGLRGPTEQFF.

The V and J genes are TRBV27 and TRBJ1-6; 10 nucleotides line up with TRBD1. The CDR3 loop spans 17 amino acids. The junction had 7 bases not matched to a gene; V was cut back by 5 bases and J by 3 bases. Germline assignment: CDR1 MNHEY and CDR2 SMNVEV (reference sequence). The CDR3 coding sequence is TGTGCCAGCAGTCCCCGACAGGGGGCTGTCTATAATTCACCCCTCCACTTT. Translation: CASSPRQGAVYNSPLHF.

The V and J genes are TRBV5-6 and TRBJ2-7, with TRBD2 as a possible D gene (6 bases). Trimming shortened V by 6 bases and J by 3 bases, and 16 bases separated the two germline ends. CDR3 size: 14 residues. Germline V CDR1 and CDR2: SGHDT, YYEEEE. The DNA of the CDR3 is TGTGCCAGCACCCCTTTCGGGAGCGGCTACGAGCAGTACTTC. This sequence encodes CASTPFGSGYEQYF.

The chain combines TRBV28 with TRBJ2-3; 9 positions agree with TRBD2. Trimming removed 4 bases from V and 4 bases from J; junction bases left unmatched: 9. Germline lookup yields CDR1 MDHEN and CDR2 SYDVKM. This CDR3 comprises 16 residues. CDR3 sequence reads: CASSSPSGGIADTQYF. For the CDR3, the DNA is TGTGCCAGCAGTTCGCCCAGCGGGGGGATCGCAGATACGCAGTATTTT.

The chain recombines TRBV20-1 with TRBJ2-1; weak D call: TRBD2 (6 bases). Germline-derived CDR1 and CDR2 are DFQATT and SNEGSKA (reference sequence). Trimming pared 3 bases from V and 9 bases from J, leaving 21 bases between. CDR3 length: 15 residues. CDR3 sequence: CSASSLAGLLVEQFF. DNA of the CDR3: TGCAGTGCTAGTTCACTAGCAGGTTTGTTAGTTGAGCAGTTCTTC.

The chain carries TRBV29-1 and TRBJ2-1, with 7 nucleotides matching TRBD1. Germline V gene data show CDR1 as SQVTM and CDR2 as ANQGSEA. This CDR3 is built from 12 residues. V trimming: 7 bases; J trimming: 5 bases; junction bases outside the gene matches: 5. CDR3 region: CSAGQADNEQFF. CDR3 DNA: TGCAGCGCCGGACAGGCAGACAATGAGCAGTTCTTC.

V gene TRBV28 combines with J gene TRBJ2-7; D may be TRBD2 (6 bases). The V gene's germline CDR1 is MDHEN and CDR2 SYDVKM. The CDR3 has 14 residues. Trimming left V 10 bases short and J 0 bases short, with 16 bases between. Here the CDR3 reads CATSGGSFSYEQYF. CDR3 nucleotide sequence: TGTGCCACCTCTGGGGGGAGTTTCTCCTACGAGCAGTACTTC.

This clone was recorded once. The CDR3 DNA is TGTGCCAGCAGCCTCCGCCCGATCACAAACACCGGGGAGCTGTTTTTT. This codes for CASSLRPITNTGELFF. This chain connects TRBV7-2 to TRBJ2-2, with D hard to call. The CDR3 is 16 residues long. Germline V gene data show CDR1 as SGHTA and CDR2 as FQGNSA. Trimming took 5 bases from V and 2 from J, leaving 15 bases between them.

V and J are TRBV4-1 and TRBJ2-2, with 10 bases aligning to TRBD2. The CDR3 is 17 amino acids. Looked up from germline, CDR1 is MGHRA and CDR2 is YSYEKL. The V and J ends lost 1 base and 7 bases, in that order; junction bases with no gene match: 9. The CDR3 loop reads CASSQVASGSKSGELFF. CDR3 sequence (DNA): TGCGCCAGCAGCCAAGTGGCTAGCGGGAGTAAGAGCGGGGAGCTGTTTTTT.

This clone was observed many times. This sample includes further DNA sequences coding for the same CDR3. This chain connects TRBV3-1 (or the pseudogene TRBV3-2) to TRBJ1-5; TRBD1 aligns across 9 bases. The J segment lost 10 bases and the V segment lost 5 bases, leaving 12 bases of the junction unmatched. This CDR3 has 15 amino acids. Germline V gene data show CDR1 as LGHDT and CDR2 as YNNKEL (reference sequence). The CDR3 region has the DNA TGTGCCAGCAGCTACATAACAGGGGGCTCAAAACCCCAGCATTTT. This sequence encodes CASSYITGGSKPQHF.

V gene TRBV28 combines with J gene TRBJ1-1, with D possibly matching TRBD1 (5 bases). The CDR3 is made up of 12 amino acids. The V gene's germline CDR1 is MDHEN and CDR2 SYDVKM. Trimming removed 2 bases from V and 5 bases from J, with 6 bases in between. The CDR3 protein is CASSLRGTEAFF. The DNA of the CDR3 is TGTGCCAGCAGTTTAAGGGGAACTGAAGCTTTCTTT.

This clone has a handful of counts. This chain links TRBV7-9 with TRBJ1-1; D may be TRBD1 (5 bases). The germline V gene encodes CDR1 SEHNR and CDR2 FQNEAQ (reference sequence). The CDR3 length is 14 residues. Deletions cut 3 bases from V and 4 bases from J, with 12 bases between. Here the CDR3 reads CASSLLSTATEAFF. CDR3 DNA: TGTGCCAGCAGCTTGTTGTCGACAGCCACTGAAGCTTTCTTT.